This is a list of T cell receptor beta chains from one sample in a study of blood T cell repertoires in COVID-19. Sequencing was performed with immunoSEQ multiplex PCR; in TCRdb, only in-frame clones are kept and a portion is missing. The repertoire holds 270,000 or so clones, roughly 88% seen once, with 0.95% to 1.5% in the top ten. Sequenced: PBMCs or T cells enriched from blood (not recorded which). The receptors stem from a woman aged 40 to 49 with acute COVID-19. The CDR3 runs from the conserved cysteine through the conserved F or W. D genes are given only for firm matches. The listing skips clone size in some rows; elsewhere it reads once, few, many or a size class.

j_call clone_size d_call v_call cdr3_nt cdr3_aa
TRBJ1-1 NA TRBD1 TRBV5-8 TGTGCCAGCAGCCTCGACAGGGTTAACTTGAACACTGAAGCTTTCTTT CASSLDRVNLNTEAFF
TRBJ1-4 once NA TRBV6-5 TGTGCCAGCAGTTACTCGGGGGGAGTGGAAAAACTGTTTTTT CASSYSGGVEKLFF
TRBJ2-3 NA NA TRBV7-3 TGTGCCAGCAGCCCCCTTCCTCTGGATACGCAGTATTTT CASSPLPLDTQYF
TRBJ2-1 NA TRBD2 TRBV24-1 TGTGCCACCAGTGATCCTGGGACTAGCGGAGCGTTGCCCTACAATGAGCAGTTCTTC CATSDPGTSGALPYNEQFF
TRBJ1-2 once TRBD1 TRBV6-5 TGTGCCAGCACTACAGGGGGCTATGGCTACACCTTC CASTTGGYGYTF
TRBJ2-5 once NA TRBV5-8 TGTGCCAGCAGCTTATGGATTCCCGGGCAAGAGACCCAGTACTTC CASSLWIPGQETQYF
TRBJ2-1 NA NA TRBV6-2/TRBV6-3 TGTGCCAGCAGTTATCCGGAGAATGAGCAGTTCTTC CASSYPENEQFF
TRBJ1-1 NA NA TRBV7-9 TGTGCCAGCTTGGGGGGAGTTGGGACTGAAGCTTTCTTT CASLGGVGTEAFF
TRBJ1-2 once TRBD1 TRBV29-1 TGCAGCGTTGAGCCAGGGGGCGCGAGCTATGGCTACACCTTC CSVEPGGASYGYTF
TRBJ2-7 NA TRBD2 TRBV4-1 TGCGCCAGCAGCCGGAGACTAGCGGCGGAGAGCGGCTCCTACGAGCAGTACTTC CASSRRLAAESGSYEQYF
TRBJ2-3 NA TRBD1 TRBV9 TGTGCCAGCAGCGTATATCCCGAGACAGGGGATACGCAGTATTTT CASSVYPETGDTQYF
TRBJ2-1 NA TRBD2 TRBV10-1 TGCGCCAGCAGTAGGTTAGCGGGAGAGAACAATGAGCAGTTCTTC CASSRLAGENNEQFF
TRBJ1-6 NA TRBD1 TRBV5-5 TGTGCCAGCAGCTCGGGACAGGGGGCTTACAATTCACCCCTCCACTTT CASSSGQGAYNSPLHF
TRBJ2-3 NA NA TRBV7-9 TGTGCCAGCAGCGCCAGCGGCCTGGGAGCAGATACGCAGTATTTT CASSASGLGADTQYF
TRBJ1-5 NA NA TRBV3-1/TRBV3-2 TGTGCCAGCAGCCAAGGGGCGCTCGCCCAGCCCCAGCATTTT CASSQGALAQPQHF
TRBJ1-3 NA NA TRBV30 TGTGCCTGGAGTGAAGGGGACTCTGGAAACACCATATATTTT CAWSEGDSGNTIYF
TRBJ1-3 NA TRBD1 TRBV30 TGTGCCTGGAGTGTACGGACCGGGACAGCTCTAAATTTT CAWSVRTGTALNF
TRBJ1-1 NA NA TRBV7-3 TGTGCCAGCAGGTCGACAGGGAACACTGAAGCTTTCTTT CASRSTGNTEAFF
TRBJ1-5 NA NA TRBV5-6 TGTGCCAGCAGCATCCGGGGAATTGAGCCCCAGCATTTT CASSIRGIEPQHF
TRBJ1-2 NA NA TRBV2 TGTGCCAGCAGTGAACGGTTGACATCCTATGGCTACACCTTC CASSERLTSYGYTF
TRBJ2-2 NA TRBD2 TRBV7-9 TGTGCCAGCAGCTTAGCCGGGACTAGCGGGAGTGTCACCGGGGAGCTGTTTTTT CASSLAGTSGSVTGELFF
TRBJ1-6 NA NA TRBV19 TGTGCCAGTAGTCCCTCCTGGGGCCAAGGGGCCTCCGATAATTCACCCCTCCACTTT CASSPSWGQGASDNSPLHF
TRBJ2-7 NA TRBD1 TRBV20-1 TGCAGTGCTAGTGTACAGGGGGCCTACGAGCAGTACTTC CSASVQGAYEQYF
TRBJ2-7 NA NA TRBV5-6 TGTGCCAGCGGTTTAGGGGGTTACGAGCAGTACTTC CASGLGGYEQYF
TRBJ2-2 NA NA TRBV29-1 TGCAGCGTCTCCCGGGGGAGAATCGGGGAGCTGTTTTTT CSVSRGRIGELFF
TRBJ1-5 NA NA TRBV28 TGTGCCAGCAGGTCCGGGACAATAACTAATCAGCCCCAGCATTTT CASRSGTITNQPQHF